Each of the 29 T cell receptor beta chains below was sequenced from the same sample in a study of blood T cell repertoires in COVID-19. Profiling relied on immunoSEQ multiplex PCR, and the TCRdb table lists in-frame clones only, not all of them. The sample lists roughly 300,000 clones; approximately 89% were seen once. Sequencing was carried out using peripheral blood. The receptors shown here come from a woman aged 50 to 60 who had recovered from COVID-19.

This chain links TRBV19 with TRBJ2-1, with 11 bases matching TRBD2. CDR3 length equals 17 residues. In germline, CDR1 is LNHDA, CDR2 SQIVND (reference sequence). Germline trimming cut 5 bases from V and 3 bases from J; bases unmatched to any gene: 9. The CDR3 DNA reads TGTGCCAGTAGTTTCCAAACCGGGACTAGCGGCTACAATGAGCAGTTCTTC. The encoded protein is CASSFQTGTSGYNEQFF.

This clone was seen only a few times. The chain employs TRBV28 and TRBJ1-2; D is ambiguous. The germline V gene has CDR1 MDHEN and CDR2 SYDVKM. The CDR3 spans 14 residues. V lost 6 bases and J 3 bases, leaving 14 bases between the germline ends. This CDR3 reads CASSSGSTHYGYTF. CDR3 sequence (DNA): TGTGCCAGCAGCAGCGGTTCTACCCACTATGGCTACACCTTC.

The chain employs TRBV9 and TRBJ2-7; D ambiguous. V lost 0 bases and J 1 base, leaving 14 bases between the germline ends. Germline CDR1 is SGDLS and CDR2 is YYNGEE. The CDR3 consists of 16 residues. CDR3 sequence reads: CASSVDVAVTSYEQYF. In nucleotides, the CDR3 is TGTGCCAGCAGCGTAGACGTAGCCGTCACGTCCTACGAGCAGTACTTC.

The chain links TRBV6-5 to TRBJ2-5, with 10 bases aligning to TRBD2. Per the germline V gene, CDR1 is MNHEY and CDR2 is SVGAGI. Germline trimming cut 4 bases from V and 5 bases from J; bases unmatched to any gene: 7. This CDR3 region has 15 residues. The CDR3, as DNA: TGTGCCAGCAGTTTTCTAGCGGGAGCCAGGGAGACCCAGTACTTC. It is translated as CASSFLAGARETQYF.

V usage is TRBV10-3 and J usage is TRBJ2-3, with D perhaps matching TRBD2 (6 bases). V lost 2 bases and J 2 bases, leaving 11 bases between the germline ends. Germline V gene data show CDR1 as ENHRY and CDR2 as SYGVKD. The CDR3 length is 15 residues. The chain's CDR3 is CAISEGGEYTDTQYF. In DNA, the CDR3 is TGTGCCATCAGTGAGGGCGGGGAGTACACAGATACGCAGTATTTT.

The count of this clone is one. V and J are TRBV4-1 and TRBJ1-2; 8 bases are a match to TRBD1. Germline assignment: CDR1 MGHRA and CDR2 YSYEKL. CDR3 length: 14 residues. With V trimmed by 4 bases and J by 8 bases, 9 bases remained unmatched. The chain's CDR3 is CASSPAAGGSGYTF. CDR3 DNA sequence: TGCGCCAGCAGCCCCGCGGCAGGGGGCAGCGGCTACACCTTC.

The rearrangement joins TRBV12-3 or TRBV12-4 to TRBJ1-1; D possibly corresponds to TRBD1 (5 bases). The CDR3 consists of 13 residues. V was pared by 5 bases and J by 6 bases, with 13 bases between. CDR3 nucleotide sequence: TGTGCCAGCAGTGGCCCGGGGGGGGCTGAAGCTTTCTTT. Protein: CASSGPGGAEAFF.

This clone was seen more than once but under ten times. This chain connects TRBV4-3 to TRBJ2-6; 9 bases align to TRBD1. The CDR3 consists of 18 residues. The germline V gene encodes CDR1 LGHNA and CDR2 YSLEER. V lost 3 bases, J lost 2 bases, and 8 bases stayed unmatched. CDR3 protein: CASSQAGQGITGANVLTF. DNA for the CDR3: TGCGCCAGCAGCCAGGCGGGACAGGGAATAACTGGGGCCAACGTCCTGACTTTC.

A single count supports this clone. This chain links TRBV6-2 or TRBV6-3 with TRBJ1-2; 9 bases agree with TRBD1. V trimming: 4 bases; J trimming: 8 bases; junction bases outside the gene matches: 5. Germline V gene data show CDR1 as MNHEY and CDR2 as SVGEGT. The CDR3 extends over 13 amino acids. The CDR3 nucleotides read TGTGCCAGCAGTTCGGACAGGGGATTCGGCTACACCTTC. This encodes CASSSDRGFGYTF.

This sequence joins TRBV20-1 and TRBJ2-3, with D hard to call. Germline V CDR1 and CDR2: DFQATT, SNEGSKA (reference sequence). The CDR3 runs to 12 residues. The V and J ends lost 3 bases and 0 bases respectively, with 4 bases between them. The CDR3 sequence is CSASLSTDTQYF. CDR3 coding DNA: TGCAGTGCTAGTCTCAGCACAGATACGCAGTATTTT.

The chain couples TRBV27 to TRBJ1-1, with TRBD1 matching over 12 bases. The CDR3 length is 16 residues. Germline V lookup: CDR1 MNHEY, CDR2 SMNVEV (reference sequence). Losses at the gene ends were 5 bases for V and 2 bases for J; bases not matched to a gene: 6. The CDR3 nucleotides read TGTGCCAGCAGTACGGGACAGGGGGCGATCAACACTGAAGCTTTCTTT. Its protein is CASSTGQGAINTEAFF.

The chain employs TRBV7-8 and TRBJ1-3; D not certain. The CDR3 sequence is 12 residues long. The V gene lost 1 base and the J gene lost 6 bases, with 4 bases spanning the gap. From germline, CDR1 is SGHVS and CDR2 FQNEAQ. The CDR3 nucleotides are TGTGCCAGCAGCTTAGGCGAAAACACCATATATTTT. It is translated as CASSLGENTIYF. Complete variable domain (other parts from reference TRBV7-8 and TRBJ1-3): GAGVSQSPRYKVAKRGQDVALRCDPISGHVSLFWYQQALGQGPEFLTYFQNEAQLDKSGLPSDRFFAERPEGSVSTLKIQRTQQEDSAVYLCASSLGENTIYFGEGSWLTVV.

This clone was seen more than once but under ten times. The chain joins TRBV3-1 (or the pseudogene TRBV3-2) to TRBJ1-1; 7 bases line up with TRBD1. The CDR3 loop spans 12 amino acids. The junction had 4 bases not matched to a gene; V was cut back by 6 bases and J by 6 bases. In germline, CDR1 is LGHDT, CDR2 YNNKEL (reference sequence). CDR3: CASRSTGSEAFF. The CDR3 DNA is TGTGCCAGCAGGTCGACAGGGTCTGAAGCTTTCTTT.

This chain uses TRBV6-5 with TRBJ2-5; 7 bases fit TRBD1. Per germline, CDR1 MNHEY and CDR2 SVGAGI. The CDR3 has 14 residues. V gave up 0 bases and J gave up 4 bases; unmatched junction bases: 2. CDR3 sequence: CASSYSTGLETQYF. The CDR3 DNA reads TGTGCCAGCAGTTACTCGACAGGGCTAGAGACCCAGTACTTC.

J is TRBJ1-4 and V is TRBV4-1; unclear D gene. From germline, CDR1 is MGHRA and CDR2 YSYEKL. This CDR3 has 13 residues. Trimming left V 1 base short and J 8 bases short, with 8 bases between. The CDR3 reads CASSQGLFEKLFF. The CDR3 DNA sequence: TGCGCCAGCAGCCAAGGTCTATTCGAAAAACTGTTTTTT.

In DNA, the CDR3 is TGCGCCAGCAGCTTGGTTGGCTACAGGGGGAGAACTGAAGCTTTCTTT. Translating gives CASSLVGYRGRTEAFF. The rearrangement links TRBV5-1 to TRBJ1-1; the match to TRBD1 covers 8 bases. The germline CDR1 and CDR2 sequences are SGHRS and YFSETQ. Trimming cost V 0 bases and J 5 bases; bases outside gene matches: 9. This CDR3 comprises 16 residues.

The chain is built from TRBV28 and TRBJ1-2, with a weak D call TRBD1 (5 bases). Trimming left V 7 bases short and J 4 bases short, with 16 bases between. The V gene's germline CDR1 is MDHEN and CDR2 SYDVKM. The CDR3 loop spans 14 amino acids. In nucleotides, the CDR3 is TGTGCCAGCATTCAAGGGGCTCATACCTATGGCTACACCTTC. Its translation: CASIQGAHTYGYTF.

With regard to this clone: Other nucleotide sequences in the sample specify the same CDR3. The chain employs TRBV28 and TRBJ2-1, with D possibly matching TRBD2 (6 bases). The germline gives CDR1 MDHEN, CDR2 SYDVKM. The CDR3 is 14 amino acids. Trimming took 3 bases from V and 3 from J, leaving 9 bases between them. The CDR3 nucleotides are TGTGCCAGCAGTTTGGTGGGGGGCTACAATGAGCAGTTCTTC. Protein: CASSLVGGYNEQFF.

This rearrangement joins TRBV10-1 to TRBJ1-1; D not resolved. This CDR3 region has 13 residues. V lost 6 bases, J lost 1 base, and 9 bases lay in between. Per germline, CDR1 WNHNN and CDR2 SYGVQD (reference sequence). CDR3 loop: CASSPRGNTEAFF. The DNA of the CDR3 is TGCGCCAGCAGCCCCCGGGGGAACACTGAAGCTTTCTTT.

In DNA form, the CDR3 reads TGTGCCAGCTCACCAGGGCAGAAGAATGAAAAACTGTTTTTT. This translates into CASSPGQKNEKLFF. This rearrangement joins TRBV18 to TRBJ1-4; D gene unclear. The V end was cut by 2 bases, the J end by 5 bases, with 9 bases between. Looked up from germline, CDR1 is KGHSH and CDR2 is LQKENI. The CDR3 has 14 amino acids.

This clone has a single count. The rearrangement links TRBV25-1 to TRBJ1-1; 8 bases map to TRBD1. V lost 6 bases and J lost 12; bases outside the gene matches: 9. From germline, CDR1 is MGHDK and CDR2 SYGVNS. The CDR3 is 12 residues long. This CDR3 is CASSETTGAPFF. The CDR3 DNA is TGTGCCAGCAGCGAGACGACAGGGGCACCTTTCTTT.

This sequence joins TRBV28 and TRBJ2-7; D is ambiguous. The CDR3 loop spans 13 amino acids. CDR1 is MDHEN and CDR2 is SYDVKM in the germline V gene. Trimming took off 8 bases at V and 0 bases at J, with 11 bases between the two ends. The CDR3 is CASDTPSSYEQYF. CDR3 bases: TGTGCCAGCGATACACCAAGCTCCTACGAGCAGTACTTC.

This clone occurred a few times. This chain links TRBV24-1 with TRBJ2-1; 13 bases fit TRBD2. V shed 3 bases and J 9 bases; nucleotides not matched to a gene: 10. The length of the CDR3 is 17 residues. Per germline, CDR1 KGHDR and CDR2 SFDVKD. CDR3 DNA: TGTGCCACCAGTGATACTAGCGGGAGGGCCGCTACCGGTGAGCAGTTCTTC. Protein: CATSDTSGRAATGEQFF.

The chain combines TRBV7-2 with TRBJ1-2; 9 bases fit TRBD1. V lost 6 bases and J lost 8; bases outside the gene matches: 10. Germline values: CDR1 SGHTA, CDR2 FQGNSA. The CDR3 is made up of 14 amino acids. CDR3 in amino acids: CASRTPGTGRGYTF. The CDR3 nucleotides read TGTGCCAGCAGAACTCCCGGGACAGGGCGCGGCTACACCTTC.

V usage is TRBV24-1 and J usage is TRBJ2-2; 7 bases map to TRBD2. This CDR3 is 17 amino acids long. The V gene end was trimmed by 4 bases and the J gene end by 6 bases; junction bases not matched to a gene: 13. Germline V gene data show CDR1 as KGHDR and CDR2 as SFDVKD. The CDR3 protein is CATSDRLASSSPGELFF. In DNA, the CDR3 is TGTGCCACCAGTGACCGACTAGCCTCTTCCTCTCCCGGGGAGCTGTTTTTT.

The V call is TRBV5-1, the J call TRBJ2-5; D may be TRBD1 (5 bases). Germline values: CDR1 SGHRS, CDR2 YFSETQ. Trimming removed 1 base from V and 5 bases from J, with 12 bases in between. The CDR3 contains 14 residues. The CDR3, as DNA: TGCGCCAGCAGCTTGATGGTAGGGGATGAGACCCAGTACTTC. This sequence encodes CASSLMVGDETQYF.

V is TRBV5-1 and J is TRBJ2-2; D uncertain. This CDR3 contains 14 residues. In germline, CDR1 is SGHRS, CDR2 YFSETQ. V was shortened by 0 bases and J by 4 bases, with 7 bases between the two germline ends. CDR3 in amino acids: CASSLGQFTGELFF. CDR3 coding DNA: TGCGCCAGCAGCTTGGGGCAGTTCACCGGGGAGCTGTTTTTT. Filled out from reference TRBV5-1 and TRBJ2-2, the complete variable domain reads KAGVTQTPRYLIKTRGQQVTLSCSPISGHRSVSWYQQTPGQGLQFLFEYFSETQRNKGNFPGRFSGRQFSNSRSEMNVSTLELGDSALYLCASSLGQFTGELFFGEGSRLTVL.

The rearrangement links TRBV29-1 to TRBJ2-7; 9 bases are a match to TRBD1. With V trimmed by 7 bases and J by 4 bases, 8 bases remained unmatched. The CDR3 contains 13 residues. In germline, CDR1 is SQVTM, CDR2 ANQGSEA. The CDR3 here is CSGSGTGRYEQYF. Here the CDR3 DNA reads TGCAGCGGGTCCGGGACAGGGAGGTACGAGCAGTACTTC.

This rearrangement joins TRBV2 to TRBJ2-2; 11 bases match TRBD1. The CDR3 has 16 amino acids. Losses at the gene ends were 6 bases for V and 3 bases for J; bases not matched to a gene: 6. Germline values: CDR1 SNHLY, CDR2 FYNNEI. CDR3 sequence (DNA): TGTGCCAGCAGCGCCGGGACAGGGGGACACACCGGGGAGCTGTTTTTT. It specifies CASSAGTGGHTGELFF.